Listed here is a single TCR beta chain. Its antigen is still unknown. Pooling of second doses given at about 4 or about 12 weeks was done. Data came from immunoSEQ multiplex PCR; TCRdb stores just in-frame clones and leaves some out. The sample has approximately 150,000 clones, 90% to 95% seen once. The V gene's germline CDR1 is PRHDT and CDR2 FYEKMQ (reference sequence). The CDR3 sequence is 15 residues long. Losses at the gene ends were 5 bases for V and 1 base for J; bases not matched to a gene: 4. This sample was taken from a study of T cell responses to AZD1222 COVID-19 vaccine. Regarding the study as a whole: No repertoire was sampled before or during the peak T cell response, only after it. Among those given AZD1222, only five or six were seropositive at baseline. Among the donors, most were white British and more were female, and clonal diversity was possibly underestimated.

The source of this sequence is an adult who received the AZD1222 COVID-19 vaccine. The sequencing used peripheral blood, collected 28 days after the second AZD1222 dose. This sequence joins TRBV13 and TRBJ2-3; 9 nucleotides align to TRBD1. CDR3: CASSTRDRGTDTQYF. The DNA for the CDR3 is TGTGCCAGCAGCACCCGGGACAGGGGCACAGATACGCAGTATTTT. Drawing the rest from reference TRBV13 and TRBJ2-3, the complete variable domain is AAGVIQSPRHLIKEKRETATLKCYPIPRHDTVYWYQQGPGQDPQFLISFYEKMQSDKGSIPDRFSAQQFSDYHSELNMSSLELGDSALYFCASSTRDRGTDTQYFGPGTRLTVL.